The sequence of this T cell receptor beta chain was determined in a study of T cells in localized non-small cell lung cancer (dated by TCRdb to 2018 to 2021). With respect to the entire study: The study examined T cell repertoires in a few hundred patients with early-stage NSCLC and compared tumors with uninvolved tumor-adjacent lungs. The cohort was made up of a few hundred treatment-naive NSCLC patients whose localized lung tumors had been resected. A mean age of 66.3 years was recorded for the NSCLC patients, of whom 129 were male and 107 were female.

At diagnosis, tumor, uninvolved tumor-adjacent lung and peripheral blood were collected and then preserved as a mix of FFPE and fresh-frozen material. For TCR repertoire profiling, blood samples were analyzed as peripheral blood mononuclear cells. The study at large found these results: Because the study design was exploratory, TCR variables were selected using unadjusted p-values without false-discovery rate correction. Because multi-region sequencing of the tumors was not done, intratumor heterogeneity could not be ruled out. Of the top 100 tumor clones, a median of roughly 56 were detected in paired uninvolved adjacent lung; roughly 29 were also among that lung's top 100. Uninvolved tumor-adjacent lung showed the highest T cell clonality, higher than tumor, which suggests more focused antigenic responses in the adjacent lung. Longer overall survival was associated with higher blood T cell density, whereas shorter survival was associated with higher adjacent-lung clonality.

From the cysteine through the phenylalanine, the CDR3 covers 15 amino acids. Only the CDR3 portion is preserved as DNA: 45 bases, with reading frame beginning at the first base. From a lookup of the germline V gene, CDR1 and CDR2 are SNHLY and FYNNEI. V is pruned by 6 bases and J by 5 bases, leaving 12 bases of the junction without a gene match. TCR beta CDR3 regions were sequenced from DNA using the immunoSEQ Assay. As for the original processing: T cell density was computed as TCR beta template counts normalized to usable DNA estimated by amplifying housekeeping genes. Richness was estimated with the preseqR package, extrapolating to 400,000 templates for PBMC samples and 120,000 templates for tissue samples. Clonality was defined by subtracting Pielou's evenness from one. To identify tissue-enriched TCRs, differential abundance testing was run on productive amino-acid clonotypes with a minimum total count of 5 and an alpha of 0.1. The Jaccard Index and the Morisita Overlap Index were used to quantify repertoire overlap between compartments. GLIPH clustered TCR beta CDR3s with public tetramer-defined viral CDR3s; viral motifs required at least three viral sequences plus V-gene enrichment. TCRdb carries this immuneACCESS record with in-frame sequences only. Its versions omit some clonotypes, under half of them owing to an unresolved V gene in the studies checked, with the rest unexplained. The D gene and trimming were derived from the DNA, and the V and J assignments and clone size from that table. The sample table contains around 67,000 clones; only one count was recorded for approximately 87% of them. The ten largest clones capture approximately 2% of the sample.

In the case of this clone: Its antigen is unknown. The sample holds no much larger clone one base away, and base qualities are not on file.

The sample here was peripheral blood, taken before any cancer treatment. The chain is encoded by TRBV2 joined to TRBJ2-5; 7 middle bases align to TRBD1. The TCR originated in a woman aged 40-69 years with stage I lung adenocarcinoma. The nucleotide sequence reads as follows: TGTGCCAGCAGCTCATTCACAGGGGTGGGGGAGACCCAGTACTTC. Its amino acids are CASSSFTGVGETQYF.